The clone carrying this TCR beta chain was recorded at least ten times. Uncontrolled infection, other autoimmune disease, pregnancy or lactation led to exclusion. RNA transcripts gave rise to amplified TCR beta CDR3 regions. The HTBI set primed first-round TCR CDR3 RT-PCR. TCRdb fed the multiplex PCR reads into MiXCR, producing one record per CDR3 protein. The sample yields roughly 570,000 distinct CDR3 sequences, 15% to 19% seen once. This entry comes from a study of T cells in Graves' hyperthyroidism and ophthalmopathy. Overall study context: The blood sample was taken at first diagnosis, before treatment began.

The CDR3 has 15 residues. Germline V gene data show CDR1 as SEHNR and CDR2 as FQNEAQ (reference sequence). The trim removed 5 bases at V and 1 base at J, leaving 7 bases unmatched. The chain uses TRBV7-9 and TRBJ2-7, with 8 bases lining up with TRBD1. The TCR comes from a woman under 40 with Graves' hyperthyroidism. Sample: blood. CDR3 sequence: CASSPDRVGSYEQYF. CDR3 nucleotides: TGTGCCAGCAGCCCGGACAGGGTGGGATCCTACGAGCAGTACTTC.